The T cell receptor beta chain under discussion was sequenced for a study of shared clonotypes between healthy human individuals. Broader study findings: Blood was the sole source, and tissue repertoires probably differ.

Note on this clone: Its antigen is currently unknown.

Healthy HIV-negative adults without recent acute infections or vaccinations served as donors. It was around 180 ng DNA, approximately 28,000 T cell genomes, that sorted-subset replicate PCRs used. Profiling relied on immunoSEQ multiplex PCR, and the TCRdb table lists in-frame clones only, not all of them. The sample carries 980,000 or so clones, around three quarters recorded once. Per the germline V gene, CDR1 is ENHRY and CDR2 is SYGVKD. This CDR3 has 14 amino acids. V lost 3 bases and J 7 bases, leaving 10 bases between the germline ends. The receptor comes from a man between 18 and 35 years old in good health. The chain employs TRBV10-3 and TRBJ1-6, with a weak D call TRBD1 (5 bases). What was sequenced was memory CD4+ T cells sorted from blood. This sample's subset: CD45RA-negative fraction. The CDR3 loop reads CAISDDGGNSPLHF. CDR3 in DNA: TGTGCCATCAGTGACGATGGGGGAAATTCACCCCTCCACTTT.